A single sample is the source of the 18 T cell receptor beta chains below, sequenced in a study of T cells after yellow fever vaccination (dated by TCRdb to about 2019). Receptor libraries were prepared by 5' RACE. The sample was run on an Illumina NovaSeq 6000. TCRdb trimmed public reads at Q25 via fastp, called clones via MiXCR and kept in-frame beta chains. Rows are combined by CDR3 protein, so each entry shows the most common genes and DNA. For this sample there are some 240,000 distinct CDR3 sequences; about 5.2% appear just once. Of the sample, roughly 3.3% is held by the ten largest clones. In light of the paper, this sample's treatment or condition label describes: live attenuated yellow fever vaccine strain. Sequenced here: CD4+ T cells sorted from PBMCs, sampled on the day of the yellow fever booster vaccination. The receptors shown here come from a man aged 18 to 35 who received the YFV17D yellow fever vaccine.

This clonotype was seen at least ten times. V gene TRBV29-1 combines with J gene TRBJ2-5; TRBD1 agrees at 7 bases. CDR1 and CDR2 from the germline V gene are SQVTM and ANQGSEA. V dropped 7 bases and J dropped 3; count of bases not matched to a gene: 5. This CDR3 has 12 amino acids. CDR3 loop: CSAGTAKETQYF. In DNA form, the CDR3 reads TGCAGCGCCGGGACAGCTAAAGAGACCCAGTACTTC.

Notes on this clonotype: Just one base apart from a much larger clone, this may be a read error. The V call is TRBV11-2, the J call TRBJ2-3; a weak D match, TRBD2 (6 bases). The germline gives CDR1 SGHAT, CDR2 FQNNGV. The CDR3 is 14 amino acids. Between the trimmed V and J ends, which lost 3 bases and 4 bases, there was a span of 11 bases. CDR3 sequence (DNA): TGTGCCAGCAGCTTTGAACTAGCTTCAGATACGCAGTATTTT. It specifies CASSFELASDTQYF.

CDR3 sequence reads: CASTNAGVAKNIQYF. In DNA form, the CDR3 reads TGTGCCAGTACCAACGCCGGGGTAGCCAAAAACATTCAGTACTTC. The chain carries TRBV19 and TRBJ2-4; D may be TRBD2 (5 bases). V lost 7 bases, J lost 0 bases, and 13 bases lay in between. CDR1 is LNHDA and CDR2 is SQIVND in the germline V gene (reference sequence). The CDR3 runs to 15 residues.

This sequence joins TRBV12-3 or TRBV12-4 and TRBJ2-5, with 12 bases lining up with TRBD2. The CDR3 has 16 residues. V was clipped by 6 bases and J by 7 bases; unmatched bases: 12. The CDR3 nucleotides read TGTGCCAGCAGCAGGACTAGCGGGGCCCCTGGGGGGACCCAGTACTTC. It translates to CASSRTSGAPGGTQYF.

This clonotype was counted between two and nine times. The chain combines TRBV7-9 with TRBJ2-7; no clear D gene. CDR1 and CDR2 (germline): SEHNR, FQNEAQ (reference sequence). The V end lost 5 bases, the J end lost 2 bases, and 7 bases lay between the germline ends. This CDR3 region has 12 residues. CDR3 protein: CASSLSAYEQYF. The CDR3 DNA sequence: TGTGCCAGCAGCCTCTCGGCCTACGAGCAGTACTTC.

The chain uses TRBV24-1 and TRBJ2-1; 9 positions match TRBD1. Looked up from germline, CDR1 is KGHDR and CDR2 is SFDVKD. Trimming took 0 bases from V and 10 from J; bases not matched to a gene: 6. The CDR3 runs to 15 residues. The CDR3 loop is CATSDLQGQGQEQFF. The DNA for the CDR3 is TGTGCCACCAGTGATTTGCAGGGACAGGGTCAGGAGCAGTTCTTC.

The rearrangement links TRBV7-2 to TRBJ2-5; 7 bases are shared with TRBD2. Germline V gives CDR1 SGHTA, CDR2 FQGNSA. V lost 6 bases to trimming and J lost 5 bases; unmatched junction nucleotides: 12. The CDR3 totals 15 residues. The CDR3, as DNA: TGTGCCAGCAGGGGAGGGACCCTCGGGGCCGAGACCCAGTACTTC. Its protein product is CASRGGTLGAETQYF. Together with reference TRBV7-2 and TRBJ2-5, the CDR3 gives the full variable domain: GAGVSQSPSNKVTEKGKDVELRCDPISGHTALYWYRQSLGQGLEFLIYFQGNSAPDKSGLPSDRFSAERTGGSVSTLTIQRTQQEDSAVYLCASRGGTLGAETQYFGPGTRLLVL.

This clonotype has more than one count but fewer than ten. The chain couples TRBV10-3 to TRBJ2-5; D tentatively fits TRBD1 or TRBD2 (5 bases each). The CDR3 is 14 amino acids. Germline CDR1 is ENHRY and CDR2 is SYGVKD. Trimming took 4 bases from V and 4 from J, leaving 13 bases between them. In DNA form, the CDR3 reads TGTGCCATCAGTGCCAGGGAGAGTGGAGAGACCCAGTACTTC. Translation: CAISARESGETQYF.

The chain is built from TRBV6-2 or TRBV6-3 and TRBJ1-6, with TRBD1 as a possible D gene (5 bases). There are 14 residues in the CDR3. Trimming took 6 bases from V and 8 from J, leaving 14 bases between them. Germline V lookup: CDR1 MNHEY, CDR2 SVGEGT. DNA of the CDR3: TGTGCCAGCAGACCCGACGGGGCCTATTCACCCCTCCACTTT. This gives the protein CASRPDGAYSPLHF.

In this sample, this clonotype turned up many times. The V and J genes are TRBV3-1 and TRBJ2-7, with D unclear. Germline values: CDR1 LGHDT, CDR2 YNNKEL (reference sequence). V lost 1 base to trimming and J lost 7 bases, with 8 bases between them. CDR3 length equals 12 residues. The CDR3 DNA reads TGTGCCAGCAGCCAAGCCGCCCAGGAGCAGTACTTC. It translates to CASSQAAQEQYF.

This clonotype was seen repeatedly, ten times or more. J is TRBJ2-7 and V is TRBV6-1; tentatively, D is TRBD2 (5 bases). Trimming shortened V by 0 bases and J by 7 bases, and 10 bases separated the two germline ends. CDR1 and CDR2 from the germline V gene are MNHNS and SASEGT. The CDR3 is 13 residues long. The CDR3 reads CASSEARPGEQYV. The CDR3, as DNA: TGTGCCAGCAGTGAAGCCCGACCGGGGGAGCAGTACGTC.

This chain connects TRBV11-2 to TRBJ2-1; 8 nucleotides line up with TRBD2. Trimming removed 5 bases from V and 8 bases from J; junction bases left unmatched: 8. Germline CDR1 is SGHAT and CDR2 is FQNNGV. The CDR3 extends over 14 amino acids. The CDR3 DNA is TGTGCCAGCAGCCCTTTTAGAGCGGGGGATGAGCAGTTCTTC. The encoded protein is CASSPFRAGDEQFF.

This clonotype was seen a few times. V is TRBV4-1 and J is TRBJ1-4; D perhaps matches TRBD1 (6 bases). The V end was cut by 6 bases, the J end by 0 bases, with 20 bases between. The germline V gene has CDR1 MGHRA and CDR2 YSYEKL. The CDR3 consists of 18 residues. This chain's CDR3 is CASRRSRGGDATNEKLFF. CDR3 coding DNA: TGCGCCAGCAGAAGAAGCAGGGGAGGGGATGCAACTAATGAAAAACTGTTTTTT.

This clonotype appeared a few times. This chain links TRBV6-6 with TRBJ1-2, with 9 bases identical to TRBD1. The CDR3 runs to 15 residues. The germline CDR1 and CDR2 sequences are MNHNY and SVGAGI (reference sequence). V lost 7 bases and J lost 7; bases outside the gene matches: 13. In DNA form, the CDR3 reads TGTGCCAGCAACCCGGACAGGGGAGGATGGGCTGGCTACACCTTC. Protein: CASNPDRGGWAGYTF.

This clonotype was counted a few times. The rearrangement joins TRBV12-3 or TRBV12-4 to TRBJ1-2, with D possibly TRBD1 on 5 matching bases. The CDR3 spans 13 residues. V lost 5 bases and J 4 bases, leaving 11 bases between the germline ends. The CDR3 protein is CASSPDISYGYTF. In DNA form, the CDR3 reads TGTGCCAGCAGTCCGGACATATCCTATGGCTACACCTTC.

The chain employs TRBV11-1 and TRBJ1-5, with D uncertain. CDR1 is SGHAT and CDR2 is FQDESV in the germline V gene (reference sequence). V lost 9 bases and J 2 bases, leaving 38 bases between the germline ends. This CDR3 contains 22 residues. This chain's CDR3 is CARSGASSPRASAHIGNQPQHF. DNA of the CDR3: TGTGCCAGGTCAGGTGCCAGCTCTCCCCGTGCCTCGGCCCACATAGGCAATCAGCCCCAGCATTTT.

The J gene is TRBJ2-3, the V gene TRBV6-5; 8 bases agree with TRBD1. The J segment lost 4 bases and the V segment lost 0 bases, leaving 3 bases of the junction unmatched. From germline, CDR1 is MNHEY and CDR2 SVGAGI. The CDR3 loop spans 15 amino acids. The CDR3 DNA reads TGTGCCAGCAGTTACTCATACAGGGGGTCAGATACGCAGTATTTT. Protein sequence: CASSYSYRGSDTQYF.

This clonotype occurred a few times. This chain connects TRBV7-2 to TRBJ1-5, with D tentatively TRBD1 (6 bases). The CDR3 covers 13 residues. CDR1 is SGHTA and CDR2 is FQGNSA in the germline V gene. Trimming shortened V by 5 bases and J by 7 bases, and 12 bases separated the two germline ends. The CDR3 nucleotides are TGTGCCAGCAGCACTAGACAGGTGCAGCCCCAGCATTTT. It codes for CASSTRQVQPQHF.